Listed below are T cell receptor beta chains from one sample, sequenced in a study of blood T cells in healthy people across ages. A single record per CDR3 protein comes from TCRdb applying MiXCR to the 5' RACE reads. The sample records roughly 900,000 distinct CDR3 sequences, 29% being singletons. Sequencing input: blood. These receptor sequences come from a woman older than 75 in good health. Both conserved end residues are part of each CDR3. A D gene is named only where the DNA matches it firmly. Only part of the rows carry a size: once, few, many, or a class if the clone is expanded.

TRBJ2-7 | TRBV20-1 | NA | NA | CSASLAKGYNEQYF | TGCAGTGCTAGTCTGGCTAAGGGGTACAATGAGCAGTACTTC
TRBJ1-3 | TRBV6-1 | NA | NA | CASGSRGPGRSGNTIYF | TGTGCCAGCGGATCCCGAGGGCCTGGGCGGTCTGGAAACACCATATATTTT
TRBJ2-3 | TRBV20-1 | NA | NA | CSARKPSTDTQYF | TGCAGTGCTAGGAAGCCTAGCACAGATACGCAGTATTTT
TRBJ2-7 | TRBV20-1 | many | TRBD2 | CSATSGGHTYEQYF | TGCAGTGCTACAAGCGGGGGGCATACCTACGAGCAGTACTTC
TRBJ2-2 | TRBV7-2 | NA | NA | CASSLRTEPNTGELFF | TGTGCCAGCAGCCTTCGGACAGAACCGAACACCGGGGAGCTGTTTTTT
TRBJ1-5 | TRBV14 | NA | NA | CASSQVQPQHF | TGTGCCAGCAGCCAAGTGCAGCCCCAGCATTTT
TRBJ1-5 | TRBV30 | few | NA | CACSQGRNQPQHF | TGTGCCTGTTCACAGGGACGCAATCAGCCCCAGCATTTT
TRBJ2-1 | TRBV30 | NA | NA | CAWSVRGATMKYNEQFF | TGTGCCTGGAGTGTAAGGGGGGCCACCATGAAGTACAATGAGCAGTTCTTC
TRBJ2-7 | TRBV6-5 | NA | NA | CASRNGRGASYEQYF | TGTGCCAGCAGAAACGGAAGAGGGGCTTCCTACGAGCAGTACTTC
TRBJ1-1 | TRBV12-3/TRBV12-4 | many | NA | CASSIAGLNTEAFF | TGTGCCAGCAGCATAGCGGGGCTCAACACTGAAGCTTTCTTT
TRBJ2-7 | TRBV20-1 | many | NA | CSAREQVSYDQYF | TGCAGTGCTAGGGAACAGGTGTCCTACGACCAGTACTTC
TRBJ2-7 | TRBV28 | few | NA | CASDGLSYEQYF | TGTGCCAGCGATGGCCTTTCCTACGAGCAGTACTTC
TRBJ1-6 | TRBV7-9 | few | TRBD1 | CASSTGTGEYNSPLHF | TGTGCCAGCAGTACCGGGACAGGGGAATATAATTCACCCCTCCACTTT
TRBJ2-7 | TRBV19 | NA | TRBD1 | CASSISQGASYEQYF | TGTGCCAGTAGTATATCGCAGGGGGCTTCCTACGAGCAGTACTTC
TRBJ1-1 | TRBV25-1 | NA | NA | CASLGAAPLNTEAFF | TGTGCCAGCCTGGGCGCAGCCCCCTTGAACACTGAAGCTTTCTTT
TRBJ2-1 | TRBV20-1 | many | TRBD1 | CSARETGFFYNEQFF | TGCAGTGCTAGGGAGACAGGGTTTTTCTACAATGAGCAGTTCTTC
TRBJ2-5 | TRBV20-1 | NA | TRBD1 | CSDQRGGQGKNEQYF | TGCAGTGACCAGAGGGGGGGACAGGGCAAGAATGAGCAGTACTTC
TRBJ2-3 | TRBV27 | many | NA | CASSLSGGDTQYF | TGTGCCAGCAGTTTATCTGGGGGAGATACGCAGTATTTT
TRBJ1-2 | TRBV6-5 | few | NA | CASSNNLYGYTF | TGTGCCAGCTCGAATAACCTCTATGGCTACACCTTC
TRBJ1-4 | TRBV11-2 | NA | TRBD1 | CASSTPGQINEKLFF | TGTGCCAGCAGCACCCCGGGACAGATTAATGAAAAACTGTTTTTT
TRBJ2-7 | TRBV30 | NA | TRBD1 | CAWNTGGISYEQYF | TGTGCCTGGAATACAGGGGGAATTTCCTACGAGCAGTACTTC
TRBJ2-3 | TRBV6-1 | few | NA | CAGGTGTGADTQYF | TGTGCCGGCGGGACTGGAACAGGAGCAGATACGCAGTATTTT
TRBJ2-4 | TRBV5-1 | few | NA | CASSLDPGLLNIQYF | TGCGCCAGCAGCTTAGACCCGGGACTGCTAAACATTCAGTACTTC
TRBJ1-3 | TRBV5-5 | NA | NA | CASSLAPGTIFGNTIYF | TGTGCCAGCAGCTTGGCCCCGGGGACTATCTTTGGAAACACCATATATTTT
TRBJ1-2 | TRBV20-1 | many | TRBD1 | CSASAQGDYGYTF | TGCAGTGCTAGCGCTCAGGGGGACTATGGCTACACCTTC
TRBJ2-3 | TRBV7-2 | few | NA | CASSPNGGRTDTQYF | TGTGCCAGCAGCCCCAACGGGGGGCGCACAGATACGCAGTATTTT
TRBJ2-5 | TRBV7-2 | few | TRBD2 | CASSETPGGTYNEQYF | TGTGCCAGCAGCGAAACTCCGGGGGGGACCTACAATGAGCAGTACTTC
TRBJ2-3 | TRBV10-2 | many | NA | CASSEDEGAIDTQYF | TGCGCCAGCAGTGAGGACGAAGGGGCCATAGATACGCAGTATTTT
TRBJ1-2 | TRBV4-3 | many | NA | CASSQDTPRGAIGYTF | TGCGCCAGCAGCCAAGATACCCCGCGGGGAGCGATTGGCTACACCTTC
TRBJ1-5 | TRBV7-8 | NA | NA | CASSFRQEVDQPQHF | TGTGCCAGCAGCTTCCGACAGGAGGTTGATCAGCCCCAGCATTTT
TRBJ1-5 | TRBV5-5 | few | NA | CASSLLQSNNQPQHF | TGTGCCAGCAGCCTGTTACAGAGTAACAATCAGCCCCAGCATTTT
TRBJ2-3 | TRBV20-1 | NA | NA | CSASPAPKFHMQYF | TGCAGTGCTAGTCCGGCCCCTAAGTTCCATATGCAGTATTTT
TRBJ1-1 | TRBV20-1 | few | TRBD1 | CSASRQGAVETEAFF | TGCAGTGCTAGCCGGCAGGGGGCCGTGGAGACTGAAGCTTTCTTT
TRBJ2-5 | TRBV5-6 | NA | TRBD1 | CASSWTGDQETQYF | TGTGCCAGCAGTTGGACAGGGGACCAAGAGACCCAGTACTTC
TRBJ2-5 | TRBV5-1 | many | NA | CASSPTTGRGETQYF | TGCGCCAGCAGCCCTACCACGGGACGGGGAGAGACCCAGTACTTC
TRBJ2-1 | TRBV15 | many | NA | CATSRDSANNEQFF | TGTGCCACCAGCAGAGATTCAGCTAACAATGAGCAGTTCTTC
TRBJ2-1 | TRBV19 | few | NA | CASSILSAGRTYNEQFF | TGTGCCAGTAGTATATTATCGGCGGGGCGAACCTACAATGAGCAGTTCTTC
TRBJ2-3 | TRBV6-2/TRBV6-3 | many | NA | CASRRDSNQADTQYF | TGTGCCAGCAGGCGGGACAGCAACCAAGCAGATACGCAGTATTTT
TRBJ2-5 | TRBV4-2 | many | NA | CASSQGLGTGQETQYF | TGTGCCAGCAGCCAAGGATTGGGCACCGGGCAAGAGACCCAGTACTTC
TRBJ2-5 | TRBV20-1 | many | NA | CSARDRASQYQETQYF | TGCAGTGCTAGAGATAGGGCTAGCCAGTACCAAGAGACCCAGTACTTC
TRBJ2-3 | TRBV9 | NA | NA | CASSVGGSRIKNTQYF | TGTGCCAGCAGCGTAGGGGGTAGCAGGATTAAAAATACGCAGTATTTT
TRBJ2-5 | TRBV6-1 | many | TRBD1 | CASSEWDREFETQYF | TGTGCCAGCAGTGAATGGGACAGGGAATTCGAGACCCAGTACTTC
TRBJ2-3 | TRBV6-2/TRBV6-3 | NA | TRBD1 | CASSYIGQARSAQYF | TGTGCCAGCAGTTACATAGGACAGGCGCGATCGGCGCAGTATTTT
TRBJ2-1 | TRBV2 | many | TRBD1 | CASNRDRADNEQFF | TGTGCCAGCAACCGAGACAGGGCCGACAATGAGCAGTTCTTC
TRBJ1-5 | TRBV27 | few | NA | CASRTGYSNQPQHF | TGTGCCAGCAGGACAGGTTATAGCAATCAGCCCCAGCATTTT
TRBJ2-5 | TRBV10-3 | NA | NA | CATRVGGEETQYF | TGTGCCACCAGAGTCGGGGGTGAGGAGACCCAGTACTTC